The 29 T cell receptor beta chains below were found in one sample sequenced in a study of T cell repertoires in cytomegalovirus infection. The antigens of these receptors remain unknown. TCRdb itself ran the reads through MiXCR, one entry per CDR3 protein. The data contain 900,000 to 950,000 distinct CDR3 sequences, around 29% of them singletons. Here the sequenced sample was cultured CD8+ T cells from PBMCs, taken from culture after CMV antigen stimulation. Every receptor here comes from a human donor in good health (CMV status not recorded). Some clones in this sample may be carry-over from other donors' samples.

This clonotype was seen a handful of times. V and J are TRBV19 and TRBJ2-1, with 7 bases aligning to TRBD2. The CDR3 contains 15 residues. Germline lookup yields CDR1 LNHDA and CDR2 SQIVND (reference sequence). The trim removed 3 bases at V and 5 bases at J, leaving 7 bases unmatched. CDR3 region: CASSMILAGNNEQFF. DNA of the CDR3: TGTGCCAGTAGTATGATTTTAGCGGGCAACAATGAGCAGTTCTTC.

This rearrangement joins TRBV27 to TRBJ1-6; D might be TRBD1 (5 bases). Deletions cut 8 bases from V and 6 bases from J, with 20 bases between. CDR1 is MNHEY and CDR2 is SMNVEV in the germline V gene (reference sequence). This CDR3 spans 16 amino acids. The CDR3 DNA reads as TGTGCCAGCGGATACCGGGACGGGGAACCTAATTCACCCCTCCACTTT. This translates into CASGYRDGEPNSPLHF.

V usage is TRBV7-9 and J usage is TRBJ1-4, with TRBD1 as a possible D gene (6 bases). The V end lost 5 bases, the J end lost 8 bases, and 12 bases lay between the germline ends. Per the germline V gene, CDR1 is SEHNR and CDR2 is FQNEAQ (reference sequence). The CDR3 contains 13 residues. CDR3 DNA: TGTGCCAGCAGCCCACGGACAGAGGAAAAACTGTTTTTT. This gives the protein CASSPRTEEKLFF.

The V call is TRBV6-1, the J call TRBJ1-5, with no clear D. The CDR3 has 12 residues. V was trimmed by 7 bases and J by 3 bases, leaving 7 bases between them. In germline, CDR1 is MNHNS, CDR2 SASEGT. The CDR3 DNA reads as TGTGCCAGCAATCGGTACAATCAGCCCCAGCATTTT. This encodes CASNRYNQPQHF.

As regards this clonotype: It is likely a read error, because the conserved phenylalanine at the end of the CDR3 is missing. The chain employs TRBV10-2 and TRBJ2-1; weak D call: TRBD1 (5 bases). The germline V gene has CDR1 WSHSY and CDR2 SAAADI. Trimming cost V 2 bases and J 9 bases, with 8 bases left between them. The CDR3 sequence is 12 residues long. The CDR3 region has the DNA TGCGCCAGCAGTGAGAAGGGGATTGAGCAGTTCTCC. Its protein product is CASSEKGIEQFS.

The V and J genes are TRBV9 and TRBJ2-1; 7 nucleotides agree with TRBD2. This CDR3 contains 18 residues. CDR1 is SGDLS and CDR2 is YYNGEE in the germline V gene. J was trimmed by 7 bases and V by 4 bases; bases with no gene match: 20. The CDR3 reads CASSIPKFVTSVGNEQFF. The DNA of the CDR3 is TGTGCCAGCAGCATCCCAAAGTTTGTAACTAGCGTGGGGAATGAGCAGTTCTTC.

V and J are TRBV4-1 and TRBJ2-1, with D tentatively TRBD1 (5 bases). There are 13 residues in the CDR3. In germline, CDR1 is MGHRA, CDR2 YSYEKL. Trimming took 0 bases from V and 5 from J, leaving 5 bases between them. The CDR3 DNA reads TGCGCCAGCAGCCAAGAGGGGCACAATGAGCAGTTCTTC. Amino acid sequence: CASSQEGHNEQFF.

This clonotype was seen a few times. V usage is TRBV5-4 and J usage is TRBJ2-3, with 11 bases lining up with TRBD2. Trimming took 5 bases from V and 4 from J; bases not matched to a gene: 6. Germline lookup yields CDR1 SGHNT and CDR2 YYREEE (reference sequence). There are 15 residues in the CDR3. CDR3 in DNA: TGTGCCAGCAGTTTAGCGGGGGGGTCCCCAGATACGCAGTATTTT. Its translation is CASSLAGGSPDTQYF. The entire variable domain, with the rest obtained from reference TRBV5-4 and TRBJ2-3, is as follows: ETGVTQSPTHLIKTRGQQVTLRCSSQSGHNTVSWYQQALGQGPQFIFQYYREEENGRGNFPPRFSGLQFPNYSSELNVNALELDDSALYLCASSLAGGSPDTQYFGPGTRLTVL.

The genes are TRBV24-1 and TRBJ2-3; D unresolved. Looked up from germline, CDR1 is KGHDR and CDR2 is SFDVKD. V was shortened by 6 bases and J by 5 bases, with 8 bases between the two germline ends. The CDR3 is 12 residues long. The CDR3 loop is CATSISGDTQYF. As DNA, the CDR3 is TGTGCCACCAGTATATCCGGAGATACGCAGTATTTT.

The chain uses TRBV15 and TRBJ2-3; D ambiguous. V lost 1 base to trimming and J lost 2 bases, with 16 bases between them. The CDR3 runs to 17 residues. Looked up from germline, CDR1 is LNHNV and CDR2 is YYDKDF (reference sequence). The CDR3 bases are TGTGCCACCAGCAGAGGGTGGGCGGATCGTGACACAGATACGCAGTATTTT. Translated, it gives CATSRGWADRDTDTQYF.

This clonotype has more than one count but fewer than ten. V and J are TRBV12-3 or TRBV12-4 and TRBJ1-1; D remains ambiguous. Trimming left V 3 bases short and J 10 bases short, with 6 bases between. The CDR3 runs 10 residues. The CDR3 region is CASSLRVAFF. The DNA of the CDR3 is TGTGCCAGCAGTTTGAGGGTAGCTTTCTTT.

The rearrangement joins TRBV2 to TRBJ1-1; a possible D gene is TRBD1 (5 bases). CDR3 length equals 14 residues. The V end lost 2 bases, the J end lost 7 bases, and 14 bases lay between the germline ends. Germline V CDR1 and CDR2: SNHLY, FYNNEI. The CDR3 here is CASSEWGSGGEAFF. The CDR3 DNA reads TGTGCCAGCAGTGAATGGGGGTCCGGGGGTGAAGCTTTCTTT.

CDR3 sequence: CASSYNRALGQFF. In DNA form, the CDR3 reads TGTGCCAGCAGCTATAACAGGGCCCTCGGGCAGTTCTTC. The chain is built from TRBV12-3 or TRBV12-4 and TRBJ2-1; D perhaps matches TRBD1 (6 bases). The CDR3 runs 13 residues. V lost 6 bases and J 12 bases, leaving 18 bases between the germline ends.

This clonotype was counted a few times. The V call is TRBV6-5, the J call TRBJ2-1; TRBD2 agrees at 9 bases. The CDR3 runs 14 residues. CDR1 and CDR2 (germline): MNHEY, SVGAGI. V lost 8 bases and J lost 8; bases outside the gene matches: 10. In DNA, the CDR3 is TGTGCCAGCGGAGAGCGGGGGGTCGGGGATGAGCAGTTCTTC. Protein: CASGERGVGDEQFF.

This clonotype was detected only a few times. The chain couples TRBV5-6 to TRBJ1-4, with D possibly matching TRBD1 (5 bases). The germline V and J ends were trimmed by 4 bases and 0 bases, with 19 bases remaining between them. The CDR3 extends over 18 amino acids. Germline V CDR1 and CDR2: SGHDT, YYEEEE. The CDR3 spells CASSPKEGRFATNEKLFF. The DNA for the CDR3 is TGTGCCAGCAGCCCGAAGGAGGGACGGTTTGCAACTAATGAAAAACTGTTTTTT.

This clonotype showed up just a few times. V is TRBV28 and J is TRBJ1-5, with D unclear. Trimming removed 6 bases at V and 0 bases at J, with 21 bases between. Germline V gene sequence: CDR1 MDHEN, CDR2 SYDVKM. The CDR3 consists of 18 residues. CDR3 in DNA: TGTGCCAGCAGGGGCACCCTGCCCGACAAGGATAGCAATCAGCCCCAGCATTTT. Protein product: CASRGTLPDKDSNQPQHF.

The chain couples TRBV7-6 to TRBJ2-3, with D perhaps TRBD1 (6 bases). Judging by the DNA end, TRBJ1-5 fits better; the J call may be wrong. Germline values: CDR1 SGHVS, CDR2 FNYEAQ. This CDR3 comprises 16 residues. CDR3 sequence: CASSLVGGGRTDTQHF. In nucleotides, the CDR3 is TGTGCCAGCAGCTTAGTTGGCGGGGGACGGACAGATACGCAGCATTTT.

Worth noting for this clonotype: This may be a read error, as it is one base from a much larger clone. The chain couples TRBV12-3 or TRBV12-4 to TRBJ1-1; no clear D gene. The CDR3 is 12 amino acids. CDR3: CVSTLGWTEAFF. The CDR3 region has the DNA TGTGTCAGCACCTTAGGGTGGACTGAAGCTTTCTTT.

This clonotype was recorded only once. This sequence joins TRBV27 and TRBJ2-5, with D perhaps TRBD1 (7 bases). V was pared by 5 bases and J by 5 bases, with 18 bases between. CDR3 size: 15 residues. CDR1 is MNHEY and CDR2 is SMNVEV in the germline V gene (reference sequence). The CDR3 nucleotides read TGTGCCAGCAGTGCGCGAAAGACAGGGAGGGAGACCCAGTACTTC. It translates to CASSARKTGRETQYF.

The chain links TRBV24-1 to TRBJ2-7; D unresolved. V gave up 0 bases and J gave up 2 bases, with 13 bases separating them. The length of the CDR3 is 16 residues. The germline gives CDR1 KGHDR, CDR2 SFDVKD. The CDR3 nucleotides read TGTGCCACCAGTGATTTGCGGCAGCCTACCCCCTACGAGCAGTACTTC. Translated: CATSDLRQPTPYEQYF.

In DNA, the CDR3 is TGTGCCAGCAGTTACCGACAGGGGGCTGCTGAAGCTTTCTTT. Its protein is CASSYRQGAAEAFF. This sequence joins TRBV6-5 and TRBJ1-1; 10 bases fit TRBD1. This CDR3 is 14 amino acids long. V gave up 2 bases and J gave up 6 bases; unmatched junction bases: 3. CDR1 is MNHEY and CDR2 is SVGAGI in the germline V gene.

The J gene is TRBJ2-5, the V gene TRBV6-5, with TRBD2 matching over 8 bases. Losses at the gene ends were 2 bases for V and 5 bases for J; bases not matched to a gene: 16. Germline V CDR1 and CDR2: MNHEY, SVGAGI. The CDR3 sequence is 18 residues long. Written as DNA, the CDR3 is TGTGCCAGCAGTTACGGAGTCGGAGTAGCGGGGATTGGGGAGACCCAGTACTTC. This gives the protein CASSYGVGVAGIGETQYF.

The chain combines TRBV2 with TRBJ2-1, with no clear D. V gave up 8 bases and J gave up 3 bases, with 11 bases separating them. This CDR3 is built from 13 residues. The V gene's germline CDR1 is SNHLY and CDR2 FYNNEI. The CDR3 sequence is CASGVPFYNEQFF. DNA of the CDR3: TGTGCCAGCGGGGTCCCCTTCTACAATGAGCAGTTCTTC.

The chain has TRBV2 and TRBJ2-1; 10 nucleotides agree with TRBD2. The CDR3 extends over 14 amino acids. V gave up 7 bases and J gave up 5 bases; unmatched junction bases: 5. The germline gives CDR1 SNHLY, CDR2 FYNNEI. The DNA of the CDR3 is TGTGCCAGCAAGGGAGCGGGGGGGGACAATGAGCAGTTCTTC. Translation: CASKGAGGDNEQFF. Full variable domain (outside the CDR3, taken from reference TRBV2 and TRBJ2-1): EPEVTQTPSHQVTQMGQEVILRCVPISNHLYFYWYRQILGQKVEFLVSFYNNEISEKSEIFDDQFSVERPDGSNFTLKIRSTKLEDSAMYFCASKGAGGDNEQFFGPGTRLTVL.

J is TRBJ2-1 and V is TRBV6-6; D gene ambiguous. CDR1 MNHNY and CDR2 SVGAGI come from the germline V gene (reference sequence). Trimming shortened V by 5 bases and J by 10 bases, and 21 bases separated the two germline ends. The CDR3 spans 15 residues. The DNA for the CDR3 is TGTGCCAGCAGTGCTTGGACGTATCTGACTCCAGAGCAGTTCTTC. Translation gives CASSAWTYLTPEQFF.

The chain uses TRBV28 and TRBJ2-1, with a possible D match to TRBD2 (7 bases). Germline loops: CDR1 MDHEN, CDR2 SYDVKM. The CDR3 consists of 13 residues. Between the trimmed V and J ends, which lost 6 bases and 8 bases, there was a span of 14 bases. For the CDR3, the DNA is TGTGCCAGCAGCCTGGAGGGGGGGGATGAGCAGTTCTTC. Its protein product is CASSLEGGDEQFF.

This clonotype was recorded a few times. The V gene is TRBV6-2 or TRBV6-3, the J gene TRBJ1-4, with D possibly being TRBD1 (5 bases). The CDR3 has 14 residues. Germline V gene sequence: CDR1 MNHEY, CDR2 SVGEGT. Trimming stripped 2 bases from V and 14 bases from J, with 18 bases between. In DNA form, the CDR3 reads TGTGCCAGCAGTTACATCCAGGGTGGGGATTTGCTGTTTTTT. This codes for CASSYIQGGDLLFF.

The gene calls are TRBV20-1 and TRBJ1-1, with TRBD1 matching 9 bases. The CDR3 spans 15 residues. Germline CDR1 is DFQATT and CDR2 is SNEGSKA (reference sequence). V dropped 6 bases and J dropped 1; count of bases not matched to a gene: 9. The CDR3 DNA reads TGCAGTGCCATTAAGCTACAGGGGGCGAACACTGAAGCTTTCTTT. Translation: CSAIKLQGANTEAFF.

The chain couples TRBV6-6 to TRBJ2-7, with D hard to call. The germline CDR1 and CDR2 sequences are MNHNY and SVGAGI (reference sequence). This CDR3 is 14 amino acids long. Trimming removed 5 bases at V and 6 bases at J, with 17 bases between. CDR3 in DNA: TGTGCCAGCAGTGCGGCAAAATCTGTTTCCGAGCAGTACGTC. This translates into CASSAAKSVSEQYV.